The rows below give T cell receptor beta chains drawn from one sample of a study of shared clonotypes between healthy human individuals. The assay was immunoSEQ multiplex PCR, and TCRdb's table has in-frame clones only and misses some. The data hold around 1.1 million clones, with around 82% observed a single time. Sequenced input: memory CD4+ T cells from PBMCs. The receptors come from a young man in good health. Some clones in this sample may be carry-over from other donors' samples. Each CDR3 is given with its conserved first and last residue. The D gene is left open where the match is weak. Expanded clones get a size class; other rows say once, few or many, or leave the size out.

d_call,v_call,clone_size,j_call,cdr3_nt,cdr3_aa
-,TRBV19,-,TRBJ1-1,TGTGCCAGTAGTATAAGATGGGCAGAAGCTTTCTTT,CASSIRWAEAFF
TRBD1,TRBV27,-,TRBJ2-7,TGTGCCAGCAGTTTATACGGACAGGGGCTATCCTACGAGCAGTACTTC,CASSLYGQGLSYEQYF
TRBD1,TRBV28,-,TRBJ2-5,TGTGCCAGCCCCCCCGGGACAGGGGTGGCTATCCAAGAGACCCAGTACTTC,CASPPGTGVAIQETQYF
-,TRBV9,-,TRBJ2-3,TGTGCCAGCAGCGCCCCACCTGGGGAGTACCCTAGCACAGATACGCAGTATTTT,CASSAPPGEYPSTDTQYF
-,TRBV4-2,-,TRBJ2-2,TGTGCCAGCAGCCAAGATGTATGGACAGCTAACACCGGGGAGCTGTTTTTT,CASSQDVWTANTGELFF
-,TRBV7-9,-,TRBJ2-2,TGTGCCAGCAGCCAAGACAGCACCGGGGAGCTGTTTTTT,CASSQDSTGELFF
-,TRBV7-2,-,TRBJ2-5,TGTGCCAGCAGCTTCTCCCGCGGTCAAGAGACCCAGTACTTC,CASSFSRGQETQYF
TRBD1,TRBV10-3,-,TRBJ2-1,TGTGCCATCAGTGCGGGGGCAGGGGGCAACAATGAGCAGTTCTTC,CAISAGAGGNNEQFF
-,TRBV5-1,-,TRBJ2-7,TGCGCCAGCAGCGTAAATGGACTGTCCTACGAGCAGTACTTC,CASSVNGLSYEQYF
TRBD2,TRBV7-9,once,TRBJ2-7,TGTGCCAGCAGCTTCCCCCCGGGGCTAGCGGCTATCTCCTACGAGCAGTACTTC,CASSFPPGLAAISYEQYF
TRBD1,TRBV18,few,TRBJ2-1,TGTGCCAGCTCACTGGGACAGGGTAACGGTGAGCAGTTCTTC,CASSLGQGNGEQFF
-,TRBV5-1,-,TRBJ2-5,TGCGCCAGCAGCCCGCAGGGTGCCGGGGCGTCCCAGTACTTC,CASSPQGAGASQYF
TRBD1,TRBV2,-,TRBJ1-3,TGTGCCAGCAGCTTGACCCAGGGGGCTTCAGGAAACACCATATATTTT,CASSLTQGASGNTIYF
TRBD1,TRBV10-3,-,TRBJ1-1,TGTGCCACCCGTCAGGACCCCCGGGACAGGGGGCGGATGAACACTGAAGCTTTCTTT,CATRQDPRDRGRMNTEAFF
TRBD1,TRBV6-1,-,TRBJ2-7,TGTGCCAGCAGCGGCGGGACAGGGGTCTACGAGCAGTACTTC,CASSGGTGVYEQYF
TRBD2,TRBV27,-,TRBJ2-3,TGTGCCAGCAGTTGGGCTAGCGGGAGAAGGGTGCGCACAGATACGCAGTATTTT,CASSWASGRRVRTDTQYF
-,TRBV7-2,few,TRBJ1-5,TGTGCCAGCAGTATAAAAGAAGGTCAGCCCCAGCATTTT,CASSIKEGQPQHF
-,TRBV9,-,TRBJ2-2,TGTGCCAGCAAGGGGCGCAACACCGGGGAGCTGTTTTTT,CASKGRNTGELFF
TRBD2,TRBV27,-,TRBJ2-1,TGTGCCAGCAGTTCTCTTGGGCTAGCGGCGTACAATGAGCAGTTCTTC,CASSSLGLAAYNEQFF
-,TRBV5-4,-,TRBJ2-3,TGTGCCAGCAGCCCTTCCGGCAATACGCAGTATTTT,CASSPSGNTQYF
TRBD2,TRBV5-1,-,TRBJ2-3,TGCGCCAGCAGGAAAGCGGGATCCACAGATACGCAGTATTTT,CASRKAGSTDTQYF
TRBD1,TRBV5-3,-,TRBJ2-5,TGTGCCAGAAGCTACCGGGACAGGTACCAAGAGACCCAGTACTTC,CARSYRDRYQETQYF
-,TRBV6-1,-,TRBJ1-4,TGTGCCAGCAGTGAGTCCGCTGCTAATGAAAAACTGTTTTTT,CASSESAANEKLFF
TRBD1,TRBV7-2,-,TRBJ2-1,TGTGCCAGCAGCTTGGGACAGATTTACTACAATGAGCAGTTCTTC,CASSLGQIYYNEQFF
TRBD2,TRBV30,-,TRBJ2-4,TGTGCCTGGAGTGGGGCCAGCGGGAGGGGTGACATTCAGTACTTC,CAWSGASGRGDIQYF
-,TRBV7-8,-,TRBJ2-3,TGTGCCAGCAGCTTACGGTCAGGGGAAACAGATACGCAGTATTTT,CASSLRSGETDTQYF
-,TRBV28,-,TRBJ2-2,TGTGCCAGCCGGGGGAACAGGGGAAACACCGGGGAGCTGTTTTTT,CASRGNRGNTGELFF
TRBD1,TRBV29-1,-,TRBJ2-7,TGCAGCGTCGCGAATGGACAGGGCTACGAGCAGTACTTC,CSVANGQGYEQYF
TRBD2,TRBV28,-,TRBJ2-7,TGTGCCAGCACCACCCTAGCGGGTATCTCCGAGCAGTACTTC,CASTTLAGISEQYF
TRBD2,TRBV2,-,TRBJ2-3,TGTGCCAGCAGGGGGTCCAGCGGGACCCACACAGATACGCAGTATTTT,CASRGSSGTHTDTQYF
-,TRBV27,-,TRBJ2-5,TGTGCCAGCAGTTTATGGGGGTCAGAGACCCAGTACTTC,CASSLWGSETQYF
-,TRBV14,-,TRBJ1-2,TGTGCCAGCAGCCCAGGAGTGTCCTATGGCTACACCTTC,CASSPGVSYGYTF
-,TRBV7-9,-,TRBJ2-2,TGTGCCAGTCGGGCCGCAGCTCTAACCGGGGAGCTGTTTTTT,CASRAAALTGELFF
TRBD1,TRBV28,-,TRBJ1-1,TGTGCCAGCCGCTGGGGGGACAGGGGAGGCACTGAAGCTTTCTTT,CASRWGDRGGTEAFF
TRBD1,TRBV15,-,TRBJ1-4,TGTGCCACCAGCAGACGGTGGAGGGGGCGAGGAGCTAATGAAAAACTGTTTTTT,CATSRRWRGRGANEKLFF
-,TRBV30,-,TRBJ1-4,TGTGCCTGGAGTGAGCAGGGTCTCGAAAAACTGTTTTTT,CAWSEQGLEKLFF
-,TRBV10-3,many,TRBJ1-5,TGTGCCATCAGTGAGGATCGCCTTGGCAATCAGCCCCAGCATTTT,CAISEDRLGNQPQHF
TRBD1,TRBV27,-,TRBJ1-2,TGTGCCAGCAGCCTCCAACTCCCGACAGGGGGAACTACTCTTAACTATGGCTACACCTTC,CASSLQLPTGGTTLNYGYTF
-,TRBV6-1,-,TRBJ1-5,TGTGCCAGCAGTGGCAGGGGAAGGGGGATTCAGCCCCAGCATTTT,CASSGRGRGIQPQHF
-,TRBV4-1,-,TRBJ1-2,TGCGCCAGCAGCCAAGATGGACGCTTCTATGGCTACACCTTC,CASSQDGRFYGYTF
-,TRBV6-1,-,TRBJ1-1,TGTGCCAGCAGTTCCAGAGGGCTGACTGAAGCTTTCTTT,CASSSRGLTEAFF
-,TRBV18,-,TRBJ2-7,TGTGCCAGCTCACCCAAACAGGGTCAAGAGCAGTACTTC,CASSPKQGQEQYF
-,TRBV27,-,TRBJ1-1,TGTGCCAGCAGTTCACCAGGGGTACTCGCTGAAGCTTTCTTT,CASSSPGVLAEAFF
TRBD2,TRBV25-1,-,TRBJ2-1,TGTGCCAGCAACGCGGGGGACTGGTACAATGAGCAGTTCTTC,CASNAGDWYNEQFF
-,TRBV5-1,many,TRBJ2-7,TGCGCCAGCAGCTTGGACAGGATCACCTACGAGCAGTACTTC,CASSLDRITYEQYF
TRBD1,TRBV5-4,-,TRBJ1-2,TGTGCCAGCAGCCCACTCCTTGGACAGGGGGATGGCTACACCTTC,CASSPLLGQGDGYTF
-,TRBV15,-,TRBJ2-2,TGTGCCACCAGCAGGGGGTCCTTTACCGGGGAGCTGTTTTTT,CATSRGSFTGELFF
-,TRBV20-1,-,TRBJ2-2,TGCAGTGCTAGTCACGGGGAGCTGTTTTTT,CSASHGELFF
TRBD1,TRBV27,-,TRBJ1-2,TGTGCCAGCATGCGGCAGGGGGCTAATGGCTACACCTTC,CASMRQGANGYTF
-,TRBV30,-,TRBJ2-7,TGTGCCTGGAGTGACACGTACGAGCAGTACTTC,CAWSDTYEQYF
TRBD2,TRBV7-2,once,TRBJ2-3,TGTGCCAGCAGCTCCACTAGCGGAGATACGCAGTATTTT,CASSSTSGDTQYF
-,TRBV4-1,-,TRBJ2-2,TGCGCCAGCAGCCAAGGCTTGGCGGGCATCGCAGGTACCGGGGAGCTGTTTTTT,CASSQGLAGIAGTGELFF
-,TRBV2,-,TRBJ2-2,TGTGCCAGCAGACAGGACGGTCGGAACACCGGGGAGCTGTTTTTT,CASRQDGRNTGELFF
TRBD1,TRBV28,-,TRBJ1-2,TGTGCCAGCAGGCGTCCCGGGACAGGGTCGGAGATCTATGGCTACACCTTC,CASRRPGTGSEIYGYTF
-,TRBV4-1,-,TRBJ1-2,TGCGCCAGCAGTACCTGGGATCGAAACGGCTACACCTTC,CASSTWDRNGYTF